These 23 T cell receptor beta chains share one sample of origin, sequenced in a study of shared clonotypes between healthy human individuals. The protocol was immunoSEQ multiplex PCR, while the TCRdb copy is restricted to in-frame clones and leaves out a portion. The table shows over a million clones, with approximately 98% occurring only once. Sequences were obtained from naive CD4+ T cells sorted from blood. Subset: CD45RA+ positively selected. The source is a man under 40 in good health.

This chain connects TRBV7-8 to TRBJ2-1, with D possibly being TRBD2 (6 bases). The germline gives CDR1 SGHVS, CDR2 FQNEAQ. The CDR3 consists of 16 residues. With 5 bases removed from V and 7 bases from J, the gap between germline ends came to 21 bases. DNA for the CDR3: TGTGCCAGCAGCCCCCCCCGAGCGGGTGTTGGGAATGAGCAGTTCTTC. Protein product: CASSPPRAGVGNEQFF.

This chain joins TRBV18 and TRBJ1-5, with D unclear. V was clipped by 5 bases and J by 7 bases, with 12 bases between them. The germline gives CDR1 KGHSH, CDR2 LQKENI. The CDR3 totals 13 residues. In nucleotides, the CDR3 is TGTGCCAGCTCAGAACACAGCCGGCAGCCCCAGCATTTT. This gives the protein CASSEHSRQPQHF.

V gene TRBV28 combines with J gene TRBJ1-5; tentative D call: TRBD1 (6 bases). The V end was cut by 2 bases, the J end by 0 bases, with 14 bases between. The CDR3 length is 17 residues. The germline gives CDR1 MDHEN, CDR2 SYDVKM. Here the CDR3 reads CASSLTGGGYSNQPQHF. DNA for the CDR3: TGTGCCAGCAGTTTAACCGGGGGCGGTTATAGCAATCAGCCCCAGCATTTT.

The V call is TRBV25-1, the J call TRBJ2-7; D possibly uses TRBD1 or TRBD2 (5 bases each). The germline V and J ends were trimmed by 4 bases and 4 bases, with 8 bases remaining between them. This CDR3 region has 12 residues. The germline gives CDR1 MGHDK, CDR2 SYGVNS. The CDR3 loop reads CASSVGAYEQYF. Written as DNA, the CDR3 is TGTGCCAGCAGTGTCGGGGCGTACGAGCAGTACTTC.

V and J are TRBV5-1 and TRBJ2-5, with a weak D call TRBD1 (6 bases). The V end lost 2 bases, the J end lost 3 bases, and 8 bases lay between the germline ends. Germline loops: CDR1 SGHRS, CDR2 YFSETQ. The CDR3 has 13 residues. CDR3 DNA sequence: TGCGCCAGCAGCTTCGCAGGGGAAGAGACCCAGTACTTC. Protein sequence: CASSFAGEETQYF.

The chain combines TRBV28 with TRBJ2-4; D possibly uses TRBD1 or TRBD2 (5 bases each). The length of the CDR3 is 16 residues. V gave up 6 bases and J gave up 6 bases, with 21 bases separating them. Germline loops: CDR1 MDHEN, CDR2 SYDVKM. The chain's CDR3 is CASRKKNEGIRNIQYF. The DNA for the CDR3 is TGTGCCAGCAGGAAAAAGAACGAGGGGATAAGAAACATTCAGTACTTC. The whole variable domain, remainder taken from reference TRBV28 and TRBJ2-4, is DVKVTQSSRYLVKRTGEKVFLECVQDMDHENMFWYRQDPGLGLRLIYFSYDVKMKEKGDIPEGYSVSREKKERFSLILESASTNQTSMYLCASRKKNEGIRNIQYFGAGTRLSVL.

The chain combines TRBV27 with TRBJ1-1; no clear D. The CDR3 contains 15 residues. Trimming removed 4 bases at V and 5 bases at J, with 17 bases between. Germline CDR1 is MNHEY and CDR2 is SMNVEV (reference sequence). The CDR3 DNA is TGTGCCAGCAGTTACTCCGATCCCCGACGGACTGAAGCTTTCTTT. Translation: CASSYSDPRRTEAFF.

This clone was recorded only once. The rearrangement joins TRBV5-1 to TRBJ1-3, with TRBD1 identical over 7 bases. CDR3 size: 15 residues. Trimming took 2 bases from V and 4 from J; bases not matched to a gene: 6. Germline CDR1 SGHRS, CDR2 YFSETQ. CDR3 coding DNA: TGCGCCAGCAGCTTTACACAGGGGCCCGGAAACACCATATATTTT. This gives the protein CASSFTQGPGNTIYF.

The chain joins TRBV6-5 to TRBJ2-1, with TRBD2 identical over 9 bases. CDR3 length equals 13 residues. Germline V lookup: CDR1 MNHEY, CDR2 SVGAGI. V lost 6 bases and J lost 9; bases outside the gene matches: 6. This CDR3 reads CASRRVAGVEQFF. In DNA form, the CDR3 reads TGTGCCAGCAGGCGCGTAGCGGGAGTTGAGCAGTTCTTC.

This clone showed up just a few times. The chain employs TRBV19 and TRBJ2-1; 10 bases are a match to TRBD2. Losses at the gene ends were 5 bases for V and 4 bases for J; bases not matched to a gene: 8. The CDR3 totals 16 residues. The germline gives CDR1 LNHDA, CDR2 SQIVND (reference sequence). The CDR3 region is CASSGVAGGFYNEQFF. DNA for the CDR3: TGTGCCAGTAGTGGGGTAGCGGGAGGTTTTTACAATGAGCAGTTCTTC.

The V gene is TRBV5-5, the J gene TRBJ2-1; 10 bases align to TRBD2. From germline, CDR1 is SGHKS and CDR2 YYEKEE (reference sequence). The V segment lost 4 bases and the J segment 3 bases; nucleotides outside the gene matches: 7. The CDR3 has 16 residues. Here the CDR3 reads CASSPATSGFYNEQFF. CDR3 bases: TGTGCCAGCAGCCCCGCGACTAGCGGGTTCTACAATGAGCAGTTCTTC.

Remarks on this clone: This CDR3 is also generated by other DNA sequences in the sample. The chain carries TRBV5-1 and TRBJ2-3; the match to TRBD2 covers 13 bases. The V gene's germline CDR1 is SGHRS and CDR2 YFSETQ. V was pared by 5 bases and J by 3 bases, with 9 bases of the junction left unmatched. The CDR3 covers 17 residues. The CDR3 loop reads CASSLLAGGPGTDTQYF. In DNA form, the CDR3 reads TGCGCCAGCAGTCTACTAGCGGGAGGGCCGGGTACAGATACGCAGTATTTT.

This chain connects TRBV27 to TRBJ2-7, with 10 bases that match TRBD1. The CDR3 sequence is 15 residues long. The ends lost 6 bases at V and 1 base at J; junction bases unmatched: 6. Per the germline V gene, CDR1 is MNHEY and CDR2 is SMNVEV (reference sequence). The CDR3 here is CASSSEGQGSYEQYF. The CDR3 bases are TGTGCCAGCAGCTCCGAGGGACAGGGGTCCTACGAGCAGTACTTC.

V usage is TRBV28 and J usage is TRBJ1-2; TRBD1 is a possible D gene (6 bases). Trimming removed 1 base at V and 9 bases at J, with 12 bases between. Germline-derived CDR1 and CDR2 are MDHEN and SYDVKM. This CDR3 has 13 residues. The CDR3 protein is CASSLSTGMRYTF. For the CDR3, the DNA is TGTGCCAGCAGTTTATCAACAGGGATGCGCTACACCTTC.

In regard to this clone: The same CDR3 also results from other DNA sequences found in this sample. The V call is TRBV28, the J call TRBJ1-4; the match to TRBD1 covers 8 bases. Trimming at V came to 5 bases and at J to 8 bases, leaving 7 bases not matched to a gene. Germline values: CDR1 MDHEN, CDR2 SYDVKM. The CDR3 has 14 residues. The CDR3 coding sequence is TGTGCCAGCAGTCTGGACAGGGTAGTCGAAAAACTGTTTTTT. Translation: CASSLDRVVEKLFF.

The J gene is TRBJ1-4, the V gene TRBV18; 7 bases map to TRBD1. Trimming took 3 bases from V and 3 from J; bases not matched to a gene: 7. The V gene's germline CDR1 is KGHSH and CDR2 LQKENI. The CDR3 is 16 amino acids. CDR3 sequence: CASSPLKGGSNEKLFF. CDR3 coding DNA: TGTGCCAGCTCACCCTTAAAAGGGGGCTCTAATGAAAAACTGTTTTTT. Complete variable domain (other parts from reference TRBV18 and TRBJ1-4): NAGVMQNPRHLVRRRGQEARLRCSPMKGHSHVYWYRQLPEEGLKFMVYLQKENIIDESGMPKERFSAEFPKEGPSILRIQQVVRGDSAAYFCASSPLKGGSNEKLFFGSGTQLSVL.

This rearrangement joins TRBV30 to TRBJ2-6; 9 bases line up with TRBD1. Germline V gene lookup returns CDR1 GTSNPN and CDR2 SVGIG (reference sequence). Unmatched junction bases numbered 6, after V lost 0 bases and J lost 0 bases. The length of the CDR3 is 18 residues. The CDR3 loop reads CAWSVGTGLSSGANVLTF. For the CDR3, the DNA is TGTGCCTGGAGTGTAGGGACAGGGCTCAGCTCTGGGGCCAACGTCCTGACTTTC.

The CDR3 region is CASSLPVDGLGNNEQFF. In DNA form, the CDR3 reads TGTGCCAGCAGTTTACCTGTTGACGGACTAGGCAACAATGAGCAGTTCTTC. The chain joins TRBV28 to TRBJ2-1, with TRBD2 identical over 7 bases. Germline CDR1 and CDR2: MDHEN and SYDVKM. J was trimmed by 5 bases and V by 2 bases; bases with no gene match: 12. The CDR3 consists of 17 residues.

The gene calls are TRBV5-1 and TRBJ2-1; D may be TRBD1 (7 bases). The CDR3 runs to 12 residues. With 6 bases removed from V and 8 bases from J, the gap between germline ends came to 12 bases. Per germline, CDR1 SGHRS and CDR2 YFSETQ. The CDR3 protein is CASTRGVDEQFF. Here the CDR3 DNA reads TGCGCCAGCACCAGGGGGGTGGATGAGCAGTTCTTC.

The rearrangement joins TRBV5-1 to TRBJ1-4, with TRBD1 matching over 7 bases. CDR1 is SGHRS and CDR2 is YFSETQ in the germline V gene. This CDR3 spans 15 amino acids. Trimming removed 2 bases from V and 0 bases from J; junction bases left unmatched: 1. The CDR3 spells CASSFGTATNEKLFF. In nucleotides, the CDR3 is TGCGCCAGCAGCTTCGGGACAGCAACTAATGAAAAACTGTTTTTT.

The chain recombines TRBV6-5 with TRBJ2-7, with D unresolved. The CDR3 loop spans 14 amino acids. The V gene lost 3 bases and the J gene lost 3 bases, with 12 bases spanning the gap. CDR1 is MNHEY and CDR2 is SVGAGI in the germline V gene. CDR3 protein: CASSYTDIYYEQYF. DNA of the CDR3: TGTGCCAGCAGTTATACCGATATCTACTACGAGCAGTACTTC.

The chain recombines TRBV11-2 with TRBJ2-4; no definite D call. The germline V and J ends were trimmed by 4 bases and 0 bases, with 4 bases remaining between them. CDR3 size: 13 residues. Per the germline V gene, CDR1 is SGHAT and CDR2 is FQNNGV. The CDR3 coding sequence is TGTGCCAGCAGCTCTGTAGCCAAAAACATTCAGTACTTC. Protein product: CASSSVAKNIQYF. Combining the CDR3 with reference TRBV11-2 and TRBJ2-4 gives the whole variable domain EAGVAQSPRYKIIEKRQSVAFWCNPISGHATLYWYQQILGQGPKLLIQFQNNGVVDDSQLPKDRFSAERLKGVDSTLKIQPAKLEDSAVYLCASSSVAKNIQYFGAGTRLSVL.

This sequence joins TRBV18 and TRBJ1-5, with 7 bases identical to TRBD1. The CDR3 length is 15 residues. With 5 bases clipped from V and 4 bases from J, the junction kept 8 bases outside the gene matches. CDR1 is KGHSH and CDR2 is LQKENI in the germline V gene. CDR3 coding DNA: TGTGCCAGCTCATACGACAGGGTCCGGAATCAGCCCCAGCATTTT. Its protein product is CASSYDRVRNQPQHF.